The 17 T cell receptor beta chains given below trace back to one sample, sequenced in a study of blood T cell repertoires in COVID-19. The repertoire was sequenced with immunoSEQ multiplex PCR; TCRdb's copy has only in-frame clones and lacks some. The sample records 120,000 to 150,000 clones, over 80% being singletons. Material for sequencing was peripheral blood. The receptors stem from a man aged 55 to 70 with active or convalescent COVID-19.

On this clone: This same CDR3 is encoded by further DNA sequences in the sample. The chain couples TRBV7-2 to TRBJ2-5; D perhaps matches TRBD1 (5 bases). The CDR3 has 14 residues. V was cut by 0 bases and J by 2 bases, with 7 bases left in between. CDR1 and CDR2 (germline): SGHTA, FQGNSA. The CDR3 loop is CASSLAPGQETQYF. The CDR3 nucleotides are TGTGCCAGCAGCTTAGCCCCAGGGCAAGAGACCCAGTACTTC.

The rearrangement uses TRBV25-1 and TRBJ2-7, with 9 bases matching TRBD1. V was pared by 3 bases and J by 2 bases, with 5 bases of the junction left unmatched. Germline CDR1 reads MGHDK; CDR2 reads SYGVNS. The CDR3 runs to 15 residues. The CDR3, as DNA: TGTGCCAGCAGTGACCAGGGGACAGGGCCCTACGAGCAGTACTTC. Residues: CASSDQGTGPYEQYF.

The chain employs TRBV20-1 and TRBJ1-5, with a tentative D call TRBD1 (5 bases). CDR1 and CDR2 (germline): DFQATT, SNEGSKA (reference sequence). The CDR3 has 15 amino acids. Trimming took off 3 bases at V and 0 bases at J, with 12 bases between the two ends. In DNA, the CDR3 is TGCAGTGCTAGTCGCGGACATTATAGCAATCAGCCCCAGCATTTT. Translating it yields CSASRGHYSNQPQHF.

This chain joins TRBV21-1 and TRBJ2-4; TRBD2 is the table's D call and was not checked against the DNA. TRBV21-1 is a recognized pseudogene. The CDR3 extends over 24 amino acids. CDR3 sequence: CASSKVYGKRERFRRVGAKNIQYF. CDR3 sequence (DNA): TGTGCCAGCAGCAAAGTATACGGAAAGCGGGAGCGCTTCCGGCGCGTTGGAGCCAAAAACATTCAGTACTTC.

This chain uses TRBV5-4 with TRBJ2-4; weak D call: TRBD2 (5 bases). Trimming pared 3 bases from V and 8 bases from J, leaving 12 bases between. The CDR3 sequence is 13 residues long. The germline V gene has CDR1 SGHNT and CDR2 YYREEE (reference sequence). DNA for the CDR3: TGTGCCAGCAGCTCCAAACTAGAGTACATTCAGTACTTC. This gives the protein CASSSKLEYIQYF.

The chain joins TRBV7-6 to TRBJ1-3; TRBD1 might be the D (5 bases). The V gene's germline CDR1 is SGHVS and CDR2 FNYEAQ. V lost 2 bases and J lost 7, with 21 bases in between. The CDR3 sequence is 17 residues long. The CDR3 protein is CASSLQGKAFGVNTIYF. As DNA, the CDR3 is TGTGCCAGCAGCTTACAGGGAAAGGCCTTCGGCGTGAACACCATATATTTT. Full variable domain (remainder filled in from reference TRBV7-6 and TRBJ1-3): GAGVSQSPRYKVTKRGQDVALRCDPISGHVSLYWYRQALGQGPEFLTYFNYEAQQDKSGLPNDRFSAERPEGSISTLTIQRTEQRDSAMYRCASSLQGKAFGVNTIYFGEGSWLTVV.

This clone has only a few counts. This chain uses TRBV2 with TRBJ1-1, with a tentative D call TRBD1 (5 bases). The ends were cut back, 6 bases at V and 2 bases at J, with 10 bases in the middle. CDR1 SNHLY and CDR2 FYNNEI come from the germline V gene. This CDR3 has 13 residues. The chain's CDR3 is CASSSGTNTEAFF. The DNA for the CDR3 is TGTGCCAGCAGCTCCGGGACTAACACTGAAGCTTTCTTT.

The rearrangement links TRBV5-1 to TRBJ2-3; 9 bases align to TRBD2. Germline V gene lookup returns CDR1 SGHRS and CDR2 YFSETQ. V was clipped by 1 base and J by 2 bases; unmatched bases: 5. The CDR3 is 16 residues long. CDR3 bases: TGCGCCAGCAGCTTGTCCGCTAGCGGGAACACAGATACGCAGTATTTT. It yields the protein CASSLSASGNTDTQYF.

The chain couples TRBV11-2 to TRBJ2-2, with a weak D call TRBD1 (6 bases). The CDR3 is made up of 14 amino acids. From germline, CDR1 is SGHAT and CDR2 FQNNGV. Trimming pared 1 base from V and 5 bases from J, leaving 8 bases between. The CDR3 loop is CASSLAGVTGELFF. CDR3 coding DNA: TGTGCCAGCAGCTTAGCAGGGGTTACCGGGGAGCTGTTTTTT.

The count of this clone is one. The CDR3 loop reads CATSVGTGGTYGYTF. The DNA for the CDR3 is TGTGCCACCAGTGTCGGGACAGGGGGCACATATGGCTACACCTTC. The rearrangement links TRBV24-1 to TRBJ1-2; TRBD1 matches at 12 bases. Trimming took 5 bases from V and 5 from J; bases not matched to a gene: 5. The CDR3 has 15 amino acids. Germline CDR1 reads KGHDR; CDR2 reads SFDVKD.

The chain has TRBV28 and TRBJ2-2, with a tentative D call TRBD2 (6 bases). Trimming left V 5 bases short and J 0 bases short, with 13 bases between. CDR1 and CDR2 (germline): MDHEN, SYDVKM. CDR3 length: 16 amino acids. CDR3 region: CASSAGLFPNTGELFF. In DNA form, the CDR3 reads TGTGCCAGCAGTGCCGGACTATTCCCGAACACCGGGGAGCTGTTTTTT.

This clone was counted a single time. CDR3 DNA: TGTGCCAGCAGTCTAACAGGGGGACCCCGTCGGGTAGCTTTCTTT. Protein sequence: CASSLTGGPRRVAFF. This rearrangement joins TRBV6-5 to TRBJ1-1, with 8 bases identical to TRBD1. This CDR3 contains 15 residues. Germline assignment: CDR1 MNHEY and CDR2 SVGAGI. V shed 5 bases, J shed 10 bases, and the junction held 15 bases outside the gene matches.

This clone has a single count. The chain joins TRBV11-2 to TRBJ2-7; TRBD2 aligns across 8 bases. Germline CDR1 reads SGHAT; CDR2 reads FQNNGV. The CDR3 is 16 residues long. Trimming took 3 bases from V and 3 from J; bases not matched to a gene: 10. CDR3 DNA: TGTGCCAGCAGCTTGACAGCGGGAGTGGCTCTCTACGAGCAGTACTTC. Amino acids: CASSLTAGVALYEQYF.

The chain is built from TRBV6-1 and TRBJ2-2, with 12 bases aligning to TRBD2. This CDR3 has 15 amino acids. Trimming cost V 2 bases and J 7 bases; bases outside gene matches: 2. The germline V gene has CDR1 MNHNS and CDR2 SASEGT. CDR3 bases: TGTGCCAGCAGTGAAAGGACTAGCGGGATCGGGGAGCTGTTTTTT. Protein product: CASSERTSGIGELFF.

This chain uses TRBV6-2 or TRBV6-3 with TRBJ1-5; D is possibly TRBD1 (6 bases). V dropped 6 bases and J dropped 6 bases, with 12 bases sitting between them. Germline-derived CDR1 and CDR2 are MNHEY and SVGEGT. This CDR3 is 13 amino acids long. In DNA form, the CDR3 reads TGTGCCAGCAGCAGGACAGTGGCTCAGCCCCAGCATTTT. Protein sequence: CASSRTVAQPQHF.

This rearrangement joins TRBV28 to TRBJ2-7; D ambiguous. The CDR3 covers 13 residues. Germline V gene sequence: CDR1 MDHEN, CDR2 SYDVKM. Trimming took off 3 bases at V and 3 bases at J, with 9 bases between the two ends. The chain's CDR3 is CASSLEQRYEQYF. The CDR3 nucleotides are TGTGCCAGCAGTTTGGAGCAACGCTACGAGCAGTACTTC.

The gene calls are TRBV28 and TRBJ1-5, with D perhaps matching TRBD1 (5 bases). The CDR3 spans 15 residues. Germline assignment: CDR1 MDHEN and CDR2 SYDVKM. Trimming pared 6 bases from V and 6 bases from J, leaving 18 bases between. The CDR3 spells CASRGGEVMSQPQHF. CDR3 nucleotides: TGTGCCAGCAGGGGGGGGGAAGTTATGAGTCAGCCCCAGCATTTT.